This T cell receptor (beta chain) is from a study of blood T cell repertoires in COVID-19. For the study at large: Italy, Spain and the United States were the sources of the convalescent and acute COVID-19 samples. T cells, B-cell-depleted T cells, or PBMCs provided the cDNA or gDNA that served as material.

Original processing notes: From reference gene primer amplification, estimates of nucleated cell counts were derived. Sequencing was performed with immunoSEQ multiplex PCR; in TCRdb, only in-frame clones are kept and a portion is missing. V and J calls and clone size are given by that table; D and trimming were obtained from the DNA. The table lists under 55,000 clones, around four fifths of them singletons. The sequence was collected from a man aged 45 to 65 with acute or convalescent COVID-19. The sample consisted of peripheral blood.

The CDR3 nucleotides are TGTGCCAGCAGCCCGCTAGCGGGAGGTGCCTACGAGCAGTACTTC. Translation gives CASSPLAGGAYEQYF. J is TRBJ2-7 and V is TRBV5-6; TRBD2 agrees at 11 bases. CDR1 and CDR2 (germline): SGHDT, YYEEEE. V shed 4 bases, J shed 2 bases, and the junction held 5 bases outside the gene matches. CDR3 length: 15 amino acids.